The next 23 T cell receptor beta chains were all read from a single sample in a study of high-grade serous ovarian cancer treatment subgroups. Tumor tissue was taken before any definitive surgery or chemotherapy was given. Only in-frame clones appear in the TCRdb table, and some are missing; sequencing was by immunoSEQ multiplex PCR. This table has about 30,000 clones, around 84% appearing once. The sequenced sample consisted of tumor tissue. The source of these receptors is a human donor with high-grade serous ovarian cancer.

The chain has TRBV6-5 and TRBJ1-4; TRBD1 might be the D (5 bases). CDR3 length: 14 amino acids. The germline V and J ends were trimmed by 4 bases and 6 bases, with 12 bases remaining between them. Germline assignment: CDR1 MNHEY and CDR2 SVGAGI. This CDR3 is CASSSGRWDEKLFF. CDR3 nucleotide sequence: TGTGCCAGCAGTTCAGGGCGCTGGGATGAAAAACTGTTTTTT.

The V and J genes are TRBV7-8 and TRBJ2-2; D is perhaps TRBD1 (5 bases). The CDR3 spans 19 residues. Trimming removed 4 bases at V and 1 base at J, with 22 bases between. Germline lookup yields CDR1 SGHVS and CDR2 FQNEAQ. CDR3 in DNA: TGTGCCAGCAGCTCAGGGCGCGTTGGGGAATGGGGGAACACCGGGGAGCTGTTTTTT. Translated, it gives CASSSGRVGEWGNTGELFF.

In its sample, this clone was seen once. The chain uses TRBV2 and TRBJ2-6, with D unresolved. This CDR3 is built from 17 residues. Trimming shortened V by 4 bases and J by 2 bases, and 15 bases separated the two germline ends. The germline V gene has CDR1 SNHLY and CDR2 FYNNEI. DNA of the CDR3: TGTGCCAGCAGTGTCGAGACATCCTACCCTGGGGCCAACGTCCTGACTTTC. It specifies CASSVETSYPGANVLTF.

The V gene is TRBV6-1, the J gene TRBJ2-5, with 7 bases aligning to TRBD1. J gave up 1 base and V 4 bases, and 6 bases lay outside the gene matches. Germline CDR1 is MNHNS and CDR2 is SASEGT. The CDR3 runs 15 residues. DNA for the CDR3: TGTGCCAGCAGTGCACCGGGACAGAGCCAAGAGACCCAGTACTTC. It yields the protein CASSAPGQSQETQYF.

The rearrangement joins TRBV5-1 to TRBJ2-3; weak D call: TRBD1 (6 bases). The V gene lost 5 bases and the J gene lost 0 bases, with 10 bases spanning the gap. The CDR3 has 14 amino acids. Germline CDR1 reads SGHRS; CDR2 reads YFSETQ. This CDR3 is CASRRDTSTDTQYF. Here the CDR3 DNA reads TGCGCCAGCAGAAGGGACACTAGCACAGATACGCAGTATTTT.

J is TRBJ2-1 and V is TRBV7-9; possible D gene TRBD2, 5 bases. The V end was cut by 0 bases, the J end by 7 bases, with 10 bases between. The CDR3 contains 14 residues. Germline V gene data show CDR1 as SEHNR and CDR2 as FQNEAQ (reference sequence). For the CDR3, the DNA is TGTGCCAGCAGCTTAGCGGGAGAAATAAATGAGCAGTTCTTC. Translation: CASSLAGEINEQFF.

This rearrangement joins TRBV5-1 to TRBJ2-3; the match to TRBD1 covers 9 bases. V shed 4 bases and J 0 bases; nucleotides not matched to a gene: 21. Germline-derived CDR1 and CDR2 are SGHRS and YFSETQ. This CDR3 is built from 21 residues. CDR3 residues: CASSIPRTGERAGASTDTQYF. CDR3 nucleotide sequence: TGCGCCAGCAGCATCCCCCGGACAGGGGAGAGAGCGGGCGCAAGCACAGATACGCAGTATTTT.

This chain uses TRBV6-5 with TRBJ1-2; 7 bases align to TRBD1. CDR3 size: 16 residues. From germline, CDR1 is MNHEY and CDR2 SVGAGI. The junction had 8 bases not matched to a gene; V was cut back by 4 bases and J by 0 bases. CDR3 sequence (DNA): TGTGCCAGCAGTTTCTGGGTTGACAGGGCTAACTATGGCTACACCTTC. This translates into CASSFWVDRANYGYTF.

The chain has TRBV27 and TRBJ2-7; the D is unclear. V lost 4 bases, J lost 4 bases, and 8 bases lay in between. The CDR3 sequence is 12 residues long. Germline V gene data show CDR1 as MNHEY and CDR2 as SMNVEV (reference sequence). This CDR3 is CASSSHPYEQYF. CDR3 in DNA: TGTGCCAGCAGTTCCCACCCATACGAGCAGTACTTC.

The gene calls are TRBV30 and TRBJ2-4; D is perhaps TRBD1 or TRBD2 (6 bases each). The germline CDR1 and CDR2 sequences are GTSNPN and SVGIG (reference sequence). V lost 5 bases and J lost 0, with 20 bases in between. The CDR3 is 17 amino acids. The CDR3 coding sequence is TGTGCCTGGGCACCGGGGGCTCTAGCACGAGCCAAAAACATTCAGTACTTC. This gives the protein CAWAPGALARAKNIQYF. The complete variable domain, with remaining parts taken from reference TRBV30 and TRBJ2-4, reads SQTIHQWPATLVQPVGSPLSLECTVEGTSNPNLYWYRQAAGRGLQLLFYSVGIGQISSEVPQNLSASRPQDRQFILSSKKLLLSDSGFYLCAWAPGALARAKNIQYFGAGTRLSVL.

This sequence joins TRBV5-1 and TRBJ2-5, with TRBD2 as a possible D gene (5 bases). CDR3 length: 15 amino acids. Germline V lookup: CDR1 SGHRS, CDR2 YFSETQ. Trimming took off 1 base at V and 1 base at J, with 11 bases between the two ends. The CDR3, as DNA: TGCGCCAGCAGCTTGAATCCCAGCGGCCAAGAGACCCAGTACTTC. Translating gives CASSLNPSGQETQYF.

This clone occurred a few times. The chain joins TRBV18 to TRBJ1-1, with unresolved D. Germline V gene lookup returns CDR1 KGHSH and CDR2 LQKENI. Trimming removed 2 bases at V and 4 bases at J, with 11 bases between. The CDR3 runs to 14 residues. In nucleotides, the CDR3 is TGTGCCAGCTCACCATTCCAGACACCCACTGAAGCTTTCTTT. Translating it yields CASSPFQTPTEAFF.

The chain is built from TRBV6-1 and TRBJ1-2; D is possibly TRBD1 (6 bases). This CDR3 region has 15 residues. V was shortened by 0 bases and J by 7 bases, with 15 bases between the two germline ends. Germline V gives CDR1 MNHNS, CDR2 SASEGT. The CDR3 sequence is CASSEAGGRLGGYTF. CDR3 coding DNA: TGTGCCAGCAGTGAAGCTGGGGGGCGCCTGGGTGGCTACACCTTC.

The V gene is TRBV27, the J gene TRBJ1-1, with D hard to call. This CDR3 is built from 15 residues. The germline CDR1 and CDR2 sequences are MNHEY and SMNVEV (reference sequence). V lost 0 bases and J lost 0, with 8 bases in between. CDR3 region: CASSLSGNMNTEAFF. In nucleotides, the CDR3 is TGTGCCAGCAGTTTATCCGGTAACATGAACACTGAAGCTTTCTTT.

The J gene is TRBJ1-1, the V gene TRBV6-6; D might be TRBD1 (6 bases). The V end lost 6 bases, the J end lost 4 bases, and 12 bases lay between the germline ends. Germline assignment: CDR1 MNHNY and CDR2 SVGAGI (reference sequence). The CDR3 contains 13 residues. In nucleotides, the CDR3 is TGTGCCAGCAGACAGGGAGGGGGCACTGAAGCTTTCTTT. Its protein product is CASRQGGGTEAFF.

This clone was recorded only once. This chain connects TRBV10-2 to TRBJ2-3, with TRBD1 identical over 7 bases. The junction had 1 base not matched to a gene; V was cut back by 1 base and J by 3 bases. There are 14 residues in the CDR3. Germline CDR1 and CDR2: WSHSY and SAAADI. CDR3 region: CASSEYRGTDTQYF. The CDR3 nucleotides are TGCGCCAGCAGTGAGTACAGGGGTACAGATACGCAGTATTTT.

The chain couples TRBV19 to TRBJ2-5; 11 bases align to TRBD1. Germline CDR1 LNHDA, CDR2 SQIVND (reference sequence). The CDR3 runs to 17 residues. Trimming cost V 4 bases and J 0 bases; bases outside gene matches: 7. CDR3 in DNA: TGTGCCAGTAGTACCGGACAGGGGGCATTGTACCAAGAGACCCAGTACTTC. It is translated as CASSTGQGALYQETQYF. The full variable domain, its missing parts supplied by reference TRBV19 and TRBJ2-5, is DGGITQSPKYLFRKEGQNVTLSCEQNLNHDAMYWYRQDPGQGLRLIYYSQIVNDFQKGDIAEGYSVSREKKESFPLTVTSAQKNPTAFYLCASSTGQGALYQETQYFGPGTRLLVL.

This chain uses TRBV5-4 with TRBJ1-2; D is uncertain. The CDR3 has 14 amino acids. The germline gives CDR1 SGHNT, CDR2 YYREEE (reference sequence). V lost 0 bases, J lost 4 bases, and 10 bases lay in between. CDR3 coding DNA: TGTGCCAGCAGCTTGGAAGCCGTGACCTATGGCTACACCTTC. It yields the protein CASSLEAVTYGYTF.

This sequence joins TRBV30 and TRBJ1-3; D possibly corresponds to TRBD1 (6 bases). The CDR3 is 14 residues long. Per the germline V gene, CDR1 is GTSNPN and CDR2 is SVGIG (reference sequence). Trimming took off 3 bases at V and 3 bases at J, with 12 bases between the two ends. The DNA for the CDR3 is TGTGCCTGGAGGGGGGGCGCGTTTGGAAACACCATATATTTT. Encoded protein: CAWRGGAFGNTIYF.

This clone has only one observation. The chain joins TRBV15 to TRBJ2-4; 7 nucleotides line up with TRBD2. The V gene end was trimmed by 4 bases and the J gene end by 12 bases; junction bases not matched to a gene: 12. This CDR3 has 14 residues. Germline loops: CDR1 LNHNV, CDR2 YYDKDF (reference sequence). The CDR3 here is CATSNIGASGPQYF. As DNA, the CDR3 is TGTGCCACCAGCAACATCGGCGCTAGCGGACCTCAGTACTTC.

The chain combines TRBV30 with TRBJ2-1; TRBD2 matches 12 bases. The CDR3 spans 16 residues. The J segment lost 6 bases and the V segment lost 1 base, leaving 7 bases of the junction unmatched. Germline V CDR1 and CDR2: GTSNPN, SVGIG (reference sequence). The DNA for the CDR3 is TGTGCCTGGAGTGCCCCTGGACTAGCGGGAAGCAATGAGCAGTTCTTC. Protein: CAWSAPGLAGSNEQFF.

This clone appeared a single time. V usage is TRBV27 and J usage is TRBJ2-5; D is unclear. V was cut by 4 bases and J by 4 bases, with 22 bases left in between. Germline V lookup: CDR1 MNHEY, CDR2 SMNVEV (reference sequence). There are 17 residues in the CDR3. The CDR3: CASSSMAASTWGETQYF. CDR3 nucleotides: TGTGCCAGCAGTTCAATGGCAGCTTCTACCTGGGGAGAGACCCAGTACTTC.

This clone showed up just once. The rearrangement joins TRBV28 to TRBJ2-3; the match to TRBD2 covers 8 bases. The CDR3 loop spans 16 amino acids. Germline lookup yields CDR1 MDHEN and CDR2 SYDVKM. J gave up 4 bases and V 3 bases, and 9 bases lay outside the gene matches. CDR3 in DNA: TGTGCCAGCAGTTTTATCGGCGGGAGGAAGCCAGATACGCAGTATTTT. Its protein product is CASSFIGGRKPDTQYF.